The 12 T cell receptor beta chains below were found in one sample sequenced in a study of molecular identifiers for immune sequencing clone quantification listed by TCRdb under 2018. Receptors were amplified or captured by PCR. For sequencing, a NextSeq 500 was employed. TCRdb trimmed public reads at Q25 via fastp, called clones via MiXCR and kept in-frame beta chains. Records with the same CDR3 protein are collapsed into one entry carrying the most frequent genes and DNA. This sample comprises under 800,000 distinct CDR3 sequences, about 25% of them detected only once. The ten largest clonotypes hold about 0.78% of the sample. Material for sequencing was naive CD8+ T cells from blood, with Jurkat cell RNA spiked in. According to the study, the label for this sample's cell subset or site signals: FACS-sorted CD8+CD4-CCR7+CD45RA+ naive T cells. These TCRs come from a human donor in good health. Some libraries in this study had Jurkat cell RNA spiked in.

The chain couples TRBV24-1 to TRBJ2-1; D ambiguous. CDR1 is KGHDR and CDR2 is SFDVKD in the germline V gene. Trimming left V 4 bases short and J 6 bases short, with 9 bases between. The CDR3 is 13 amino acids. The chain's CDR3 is CATSERIGNEQFF. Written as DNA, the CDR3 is TGTGCCACCAGTGAACGGATAGGCAATGAGCAGTTCTTC.

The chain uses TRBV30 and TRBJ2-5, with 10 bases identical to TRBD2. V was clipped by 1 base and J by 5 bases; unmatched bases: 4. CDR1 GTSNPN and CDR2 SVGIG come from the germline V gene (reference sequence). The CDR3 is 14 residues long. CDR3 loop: CAWSERGGLETQYF. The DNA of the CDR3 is TGTGCCTGGAGTGAGCGGGGGGGCCTCGAGACCCAGTACTTC.

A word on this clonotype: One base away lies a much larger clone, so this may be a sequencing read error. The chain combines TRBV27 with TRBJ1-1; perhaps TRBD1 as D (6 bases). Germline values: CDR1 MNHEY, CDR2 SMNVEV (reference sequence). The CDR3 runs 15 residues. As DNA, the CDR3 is TGTGCCAGCAGTTTATCTCCCCTGGGGGCCACTGAAGCTCTCTTT. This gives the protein CASSLSPLGATEALF.

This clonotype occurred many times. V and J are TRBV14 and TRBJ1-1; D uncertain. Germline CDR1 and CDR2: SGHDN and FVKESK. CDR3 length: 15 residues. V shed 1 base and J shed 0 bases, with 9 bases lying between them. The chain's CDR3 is CASSQVAGVNTEAFF. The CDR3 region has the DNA TGTGCCAGCAGCCAAGTTGCAGGAGTGAACACTGAAGCTTTCTTT. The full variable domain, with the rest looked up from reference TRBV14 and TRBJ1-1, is EAGVTQFPSHSVIEKGQTVTLRCDPISGHDNLYWYRRVMGKEIKFLLHFVKESKQDESGMPNNRFLAERTGGTYSTLKVQPAELEDSGVYFCASSQVAGVNTEAFFGQGTRLTVV.

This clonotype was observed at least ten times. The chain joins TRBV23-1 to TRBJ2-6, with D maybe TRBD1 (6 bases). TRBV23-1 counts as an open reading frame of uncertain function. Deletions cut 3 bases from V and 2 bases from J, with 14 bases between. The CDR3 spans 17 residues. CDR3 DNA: TGCGCCAGCAGTCAGATCTGGGACATTACTGGGGCCAACGTCCTGACTTTC. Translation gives CASSQIWDITGANVLTF.

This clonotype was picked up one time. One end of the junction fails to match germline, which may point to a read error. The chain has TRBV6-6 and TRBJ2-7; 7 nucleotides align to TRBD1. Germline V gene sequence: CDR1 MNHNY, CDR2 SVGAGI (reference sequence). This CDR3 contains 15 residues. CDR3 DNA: TGTGCCCGCAGTTCGCCTAGGGACAGCTCCTACGAGCAGTACTTC. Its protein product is CARSSPRDSSYEQYF.

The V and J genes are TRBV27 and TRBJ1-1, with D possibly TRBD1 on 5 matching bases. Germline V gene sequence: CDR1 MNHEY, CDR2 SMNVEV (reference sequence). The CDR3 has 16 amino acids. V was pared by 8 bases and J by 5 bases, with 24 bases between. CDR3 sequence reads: CASSMGTRGLLTEAFF. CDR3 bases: TGTGCCAGCTCAATGGGGACTAGGGGATTGTTGACTGAAGCTTTCTTT.

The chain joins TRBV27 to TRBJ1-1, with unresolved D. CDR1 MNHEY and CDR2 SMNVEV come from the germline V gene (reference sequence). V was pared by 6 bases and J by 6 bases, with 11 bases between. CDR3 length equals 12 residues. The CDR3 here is CASSGLRSEAFF. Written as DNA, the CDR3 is TGTGCCAGCAGCGGCCTAAGGTCTGAAGCTTTCTTT.

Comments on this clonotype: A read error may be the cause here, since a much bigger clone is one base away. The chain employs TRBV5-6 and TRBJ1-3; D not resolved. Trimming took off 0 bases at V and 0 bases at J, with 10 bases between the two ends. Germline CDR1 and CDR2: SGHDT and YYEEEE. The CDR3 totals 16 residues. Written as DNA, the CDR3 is TGTGCCAGCAGCTTGGGGCAGCCGGGCTCTGGAAACACCATATATTTT. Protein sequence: CASSLGQPGSGNTIYF.

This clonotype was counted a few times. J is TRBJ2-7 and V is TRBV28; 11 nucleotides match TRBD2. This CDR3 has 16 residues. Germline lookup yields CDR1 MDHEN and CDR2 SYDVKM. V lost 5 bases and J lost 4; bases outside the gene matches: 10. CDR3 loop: CASSREWGLADYEQYF. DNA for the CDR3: TGTGCCAGCAGTAGGGAATGGGGACTAGCGGATTACGAGCAGTACTTC.

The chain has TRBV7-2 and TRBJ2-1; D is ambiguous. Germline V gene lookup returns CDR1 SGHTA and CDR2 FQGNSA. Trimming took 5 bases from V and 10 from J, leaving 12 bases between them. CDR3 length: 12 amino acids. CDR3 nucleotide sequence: TGTGCCAGCAGCCCGGACCGGCGGGAGCAGTTCTTC. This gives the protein CASSPDRREQFF. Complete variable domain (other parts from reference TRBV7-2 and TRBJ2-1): GAGVSQSPSNKVTEKGKDVELRCDPISGHTALYWYRQSLGQGLEFLIYFQGNSAPDKSGLPSDRFSAERTGGSVSTLTIQRTQQEDSAVYLCASSPDRREQFFGPGTRLTVL.

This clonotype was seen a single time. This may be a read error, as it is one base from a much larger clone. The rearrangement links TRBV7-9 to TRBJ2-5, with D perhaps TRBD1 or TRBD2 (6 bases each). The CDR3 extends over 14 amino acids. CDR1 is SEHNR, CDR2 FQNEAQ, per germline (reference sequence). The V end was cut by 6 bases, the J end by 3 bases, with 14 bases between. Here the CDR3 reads CASRPPGDKETQYF. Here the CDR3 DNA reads TGTGCCAGCAGGCCACCGGGGGACAAAGAGACCCAGTACTTC.